These T cell receptor beta chains were read from a single sample in a study of metastatic and nonmetastatic thyroid tumors. TCRdb re-called the PCR reads with MiXCR. Among about 39,000 clones listed, under 20% were seen once. Sequencing input: tumor tissue. The source is a female donor with papillary thyroid cancer or a benign thyroid nodule (not recorded which). Some clones in this sample may be carry-over from other donors' samples. The CDR3 runs from the conserved cysteine through the conserved F or W. D genes are given only for firm matches. Clone size is stated in some rows and not others, as once, few, many or a class when expanded.

size,J,V,D,CDR3,DNA
.,TRBJ1-1,TRBV6-2/TRBV6-3,.,CASGLIGMYTEAFF,TGTGCCAGCGGTTTAATTGGCATGTACACTGAAGCTTTCTTT
many,TRBJ2-3,TRBV6-5,.,CASSYSFTASTDTQYF,TGTGCCAGCAGTTACTCTTTTACAGCTAGCACAGATACGCAGTATTTT
.,TRBJ2-7,TRBV2,.,CASSRLGPGNEQYF,TGTGCCAGCAGTCGTCTGGGACCGGGAAACGAGCAGTACTTC
many,TRBJ1-5,TRBV20-1,.,CSAREEPRQPQHF,TGCAGTGCTAGAGAGGAACCGCGCCAGCCCCAGCATTTT
many,TRBJ2-1,TRBV11-3,.,CASSLVGGRYNEQFF,TGTGCCAGCAGCTTAGTCGGGGGCCGATACAATGAGCAGTTCTTC
many,TRBJ2-2,TRBV3-1,TRBD2,CASSPSGGNTGELFF,TGTGCCAGCAGTCCGAGCGGGGGGAACACCGGGGAGCTGTTTTTT
many,TRBJ2-3,TRBV7-3,.,CASSLSPSTDTQYF,TGTGCCAGCAGCTTAAGCCCTAGCACAGATACGCAGTATTTT
many,TRBJ2-5,TRBV28,TRBD1,CASSLQGAGRETQYF,TGTGCCAGCAGTTTACAGGGGGCTGGTAGGGAGACCCAGTACTTC
many,TRBJ1-5,TRBV4-1,TRBD1,CASSQDTRDSHSNQPQHF,TGCGCCAGCAGCCAAGATACACGGGACAGCCATAGCAATCAGCCCCAGCATTTT
many,TRBJ2-4,TRBV5-1,TRBD1,CASSTRTGGAYIQYF,TGCGCCAGCAGCACCCGGACAGGGGGCGCATACATTCAGTACTTC
.,TRBJ1-1,TRBV6-6,.,CASSSIDRSKNTEAFF,TGTGCCAGCAGTTCCATCGACAGGTCAAAGAACACTGAAGCTTTCTTT
many,TRBJ1-5,TRBV19,TRBD1,CASSITTGVSNQPQHF,TGTGCCAGTAGTATAACAACAGGGGTTAGCAATCAGCCCCAGCATTTT
few,TRBJ2-7,TRBV5-4,TRBD1,CASSGRQGALPEQYF,TGTGCCAGCAGCGGGCGACAGGGGGCGCTTCCCGAGCAGTACTTC
many,TRBJ2-7,TRBV7-2,.,CASSSTRPAYEQYF,TGTGCCAGCAGCTCCACAAGGCCCGCCTACGAGCAGTACTTC
many,TRBJ2-7,TRBV6-1,.,CASSGTGTVDEQYF,TGTGCCAGCAGTGGGACCGGGACGGTGGACGAGCAGTACTTC
many,TRBJ2-1,TRBV10-3,.,CAISESSPWDEQFF,TGTGCCATCAGTGAGTCGAGTCCCTGGGATGAGCAGTTCTTC
many,TRBJ1-3,TRBV6-1,.,CASSMSYSGNTIYF,TGTGCCAGCAGCATGTCCTACTCTGGAAACACCATATATTTT
few,TRBJ2-3,TRBV20-1,TRBD2,CSAVGLIITSADTQYF,TGCAGTGCTGTAGGACTAATAATAACTAGCGCAGATACGCAGTATTTT
.,TRBJ2-1,TRBV6-1,.,CASSDLSSNNEHFF,TGTGCCAGCAGTGATTTGTCATCCAACAATGAGCATTTCTTC
many,TRBJ2-2,TRBV10-2,.,CASLRRQKDTGELFF,TGCGCCAGCCTAAGGCGGCAGAAAGACACCGGGGAGCTGTTTTTT
many,TRBJ2-5,TRBV6-1,.,CASRTLQETQYF,TGTGCCAGCCGAACTCTCCAAGAGACCCAGTACTTC
.,TRBJ2-3,TRBV20-1,.,CSAEQLGHSTDTQYF,TGCAGTGCTGAGCAATTAGGGCACTCCACAGATACGCAGTATTTT
many,TRBJ2-1,TRBV14,TRBD2,CASSRKAGGNYNEQFF,TGTGCCAGCAGCCGAAAAGCGGGGGGGAACTACAATGAGCAGTTCTTC
.,TRBJ2-5,TRBV3-1,.,CASSQEFVPLDRGTQYF,TGTGCCAGCAGCCAAGAGTTCGTACCCTTAGATCGAGGGACCCAGTACTTC
many,TRBJ2-2,TRBV6-2/TRBV6-3,.,CASSDWLAYRELFF,TGTGCCAGCAGTGATTGGCTAGCTTATAGGGAGCTGTTTTTT
many,TRBJ2-5,TRBV20-1,.,CSARFLGSLSPETQYF,TGCAGTGCTAGATTCCTCGGGAGTCTAAGCCCCGAGACCCAGTACTTC
many,TRBJ2-6,TRBV5-1,TRBD1,CASSTGTDWPSGANVLTF,TGCGCCAGCAGCACCGGGACAGATTGGCCGTCTGGGGCCAACGTCCTGACTTTC
many,TRBJ2-2,TRBV7-8,.,CASSPGGAIGELFF,TGTGCCAGCAGCCCCGGAGGAGCTATCGGGGAGCTGTTTTTT
many,TRBJ1-1,TRBV19,.,CASSIGGTNTEAFF,TGTGCCAGTAGTATTGGAGGGACGAACACTGAAGCTTTCTTT
.,TRBJ2-7,TRBV3-1,.,CASSQPGNRVYEQYF,TGTGCCAGCAGCCAACCAGGGAATAGGGTCTACGAGCAGTACTTC
many,TRBJ2-1,TRBV12-3/TRBV12-4,TRBD2,CASSPSGGGDNEQFF,TGTGCCAGCAGCCCCTCCGGCGGGGGGGACAATGAGCAGTTCTTC
.,TRBJ2-7,TRBV11-2,TRBD2,CASSPWGNAGGGHEQYF,TGTGCCAGCAGTCCGTGGGGGAATGCGGGAGGGGGGCACGAGCAGTACTTC
many,TRBJ1-5,TRBV2,TRBD1,CASRGGQGAGNQPQHF,TGTGCCAGCAGAGGGGGACAGGGGGCAGGCAATCAGCCCCAGCATTTT
many,TRBJ2-5,TRBV28,.,CSTFQETQYF,TGTTCGACGTTCCAAGAGACCCAGTACTTC
many,TRBJ1-2,TRBV6-1,TRBD1,CASRWTGMTNYGYTF,TGTGCCAGCAGGTGGACAGGGATGACTAACTATGGCTACACCTTC
many,TRBJ2-2,TRBV11-1,.,CASSLLGAPGTGELFF,TGTGCCAGCAGCTTGTTGGGCGCCCCGGGGACCGGGGAGCTGTTTTTT
.,TRBJ2-5,TRBV4-1,.,CASSLPGSGETQYF,TGCGCCAGCAGCCTTCCAGGGAGCGGAGAGACCCAGTACTTC
few,TRBJ2-7,TRBV12-3/TRBV12-4,.,CASSLEGTQYF,TGTGCCAGCAGTTTGGAGGGGACGCAGTACTTC
.,TRBJ2-7,TRBV28,.,CGCSLRTPISYEQYF,TGTGGGTGCAGTTTAAGGACACCGATATCCTACGAGCAGTACTTC
.,TRBJ2-7,TRBV27,.,CASSYRGVEGEQYF,TGTGCCAGTAGTTATCGGGGAGTGGAGGGCGAGCAGTACTTC